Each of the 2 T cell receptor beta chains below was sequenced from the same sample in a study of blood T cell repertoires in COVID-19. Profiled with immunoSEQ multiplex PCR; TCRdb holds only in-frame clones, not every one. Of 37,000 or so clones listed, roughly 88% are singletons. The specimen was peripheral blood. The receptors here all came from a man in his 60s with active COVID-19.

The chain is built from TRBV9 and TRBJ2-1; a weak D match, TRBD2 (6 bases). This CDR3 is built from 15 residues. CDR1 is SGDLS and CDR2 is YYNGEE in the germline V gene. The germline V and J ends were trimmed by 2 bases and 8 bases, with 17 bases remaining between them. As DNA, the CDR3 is TGTGCCAGCAGCGTGGGCGGGACCACGGGGGATGAGCAGTTCTTC. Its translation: CASSVGGTTGDEQFF.

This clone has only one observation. In nucleotides, the CDR3 is TGTGCCTGGAGTCCACCGGGACTAGCGTCAGATACGCAGTATTTT. Translated, it gives CAWSPPGLASDTQYF. This chain connects TRBV30 to TRBJ2-3; 10 bases fit TRBD2. The germline V gene encodes CDR1 GTSNPN and CDR2 SVGIG (reference sequence). The CDR3 totals 15 residues. The J segment lost 4 bases and the V segment lost 2 bases, leaving 6 bases of the junction unmatched. Combining the CDR3 with reference TRBV30 and TRBJ2-3 gives the whole variable domain SQTIHQWPATLVQPVGSPLSLECTVEGTSNPNLYWYRQAAGRGLQLLFYSVGIGQISSEVPQNLSASRPQDRQFILSSKKLLLSDSGFYLCAWSPPGLASDTQYFGPGTRLTVL.